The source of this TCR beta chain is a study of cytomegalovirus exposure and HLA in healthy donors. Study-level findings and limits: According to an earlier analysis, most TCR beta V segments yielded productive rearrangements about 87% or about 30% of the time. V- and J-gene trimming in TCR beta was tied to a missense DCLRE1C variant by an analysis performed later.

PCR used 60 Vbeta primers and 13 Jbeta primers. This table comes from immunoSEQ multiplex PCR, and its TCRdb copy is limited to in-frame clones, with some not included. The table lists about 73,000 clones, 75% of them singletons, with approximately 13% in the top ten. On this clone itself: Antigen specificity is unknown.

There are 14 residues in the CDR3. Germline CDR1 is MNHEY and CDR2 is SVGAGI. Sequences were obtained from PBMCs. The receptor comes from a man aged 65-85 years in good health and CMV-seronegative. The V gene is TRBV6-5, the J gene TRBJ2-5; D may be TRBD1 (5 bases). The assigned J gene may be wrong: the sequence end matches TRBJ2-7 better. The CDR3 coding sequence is TGTGCCAGCAGTCCCATGACAGTTTCCTACGAGCAGTACTTC. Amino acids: CASSPMTVSYEQYF.